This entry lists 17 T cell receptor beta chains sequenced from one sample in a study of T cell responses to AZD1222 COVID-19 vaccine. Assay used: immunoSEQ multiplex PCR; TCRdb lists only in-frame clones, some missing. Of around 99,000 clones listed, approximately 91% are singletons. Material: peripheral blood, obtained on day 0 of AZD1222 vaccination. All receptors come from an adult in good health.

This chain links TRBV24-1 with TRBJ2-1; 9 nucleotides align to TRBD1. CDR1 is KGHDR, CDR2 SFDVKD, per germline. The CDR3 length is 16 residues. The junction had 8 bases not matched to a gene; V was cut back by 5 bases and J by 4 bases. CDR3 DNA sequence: TGTGCCACCAGTGCTTCCGGGACAGGGAGGTACAATGAGCAGTTCTTC. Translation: CATSASGTGRYNEQFF.

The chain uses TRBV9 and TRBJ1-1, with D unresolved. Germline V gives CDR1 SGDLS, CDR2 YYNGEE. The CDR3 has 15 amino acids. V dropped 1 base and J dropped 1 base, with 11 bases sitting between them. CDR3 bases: TGTGCCAGCAGCGTAAACACCATGGGGAACACTGAAGCTTTCTTT. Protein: CASSVNTMGNTEAFF.

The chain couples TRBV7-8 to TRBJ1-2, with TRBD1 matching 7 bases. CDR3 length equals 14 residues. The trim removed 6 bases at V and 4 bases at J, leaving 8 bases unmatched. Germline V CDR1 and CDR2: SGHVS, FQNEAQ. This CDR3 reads CASSKGTGAYGYTF. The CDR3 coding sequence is TGTGCCAGCAGTAAAGGAACAGGGGCCTATGGCTACACCTTC.

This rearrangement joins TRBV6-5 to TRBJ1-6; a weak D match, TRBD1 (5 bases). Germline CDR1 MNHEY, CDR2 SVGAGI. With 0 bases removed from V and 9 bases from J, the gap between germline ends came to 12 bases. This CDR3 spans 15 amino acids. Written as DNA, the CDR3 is TGTGCCAGCAGTTACTCGGCGGGCCAGGGTTCACCCCTCCACTTT. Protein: CASSYSAGQGSPLHF.

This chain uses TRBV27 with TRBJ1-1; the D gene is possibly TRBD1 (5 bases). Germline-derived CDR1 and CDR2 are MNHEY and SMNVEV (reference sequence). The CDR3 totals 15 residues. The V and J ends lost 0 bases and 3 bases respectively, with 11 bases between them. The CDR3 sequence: CASSLSSGGYTEAFF. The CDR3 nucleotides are TGTGCCAGCAGTTTATCGTCCGGGGGGTACACTGAAGCTTTCTTT.

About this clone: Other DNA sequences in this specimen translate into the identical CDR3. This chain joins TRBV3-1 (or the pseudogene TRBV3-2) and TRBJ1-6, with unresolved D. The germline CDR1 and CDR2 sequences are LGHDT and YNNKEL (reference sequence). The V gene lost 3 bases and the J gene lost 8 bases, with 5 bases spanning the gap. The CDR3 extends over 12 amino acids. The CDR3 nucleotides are TGTGCCAGCAGCCAGGGTGATTCACCCCTCCACTTT. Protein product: CASSQGDSPLHF.

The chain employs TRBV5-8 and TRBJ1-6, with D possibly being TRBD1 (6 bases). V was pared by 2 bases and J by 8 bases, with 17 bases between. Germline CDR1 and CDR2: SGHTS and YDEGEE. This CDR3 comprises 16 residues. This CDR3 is CASSLYRVAPYSPLHF. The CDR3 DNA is TGTGCCAGCAGCTTATACAGGGTCGCGCCTTATTCACCCCTCCACTTT.

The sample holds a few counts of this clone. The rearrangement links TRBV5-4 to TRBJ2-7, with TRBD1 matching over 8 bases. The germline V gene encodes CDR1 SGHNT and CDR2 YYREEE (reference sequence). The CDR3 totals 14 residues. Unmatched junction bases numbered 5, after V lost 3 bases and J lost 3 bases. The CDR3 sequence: CASSSVGQGYEQYF. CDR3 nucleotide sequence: TGTGCCAGCAGCTCGGTCGGACAGGGCTACGAGCAGTACTTC.

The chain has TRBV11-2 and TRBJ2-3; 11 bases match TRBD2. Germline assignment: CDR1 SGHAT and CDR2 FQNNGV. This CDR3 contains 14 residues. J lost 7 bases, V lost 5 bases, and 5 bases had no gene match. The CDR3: CASSIAGGSYTQYF. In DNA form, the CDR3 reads TGTGCCAGCAGCATAGCGGGAGGGTCATATACGCAGTATTTT.

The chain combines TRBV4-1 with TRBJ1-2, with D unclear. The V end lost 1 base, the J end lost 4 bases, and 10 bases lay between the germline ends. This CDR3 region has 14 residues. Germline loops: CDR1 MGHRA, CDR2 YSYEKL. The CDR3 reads CASSQGAGLYGYTF. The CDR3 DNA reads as TGCGCCAGCAGCCAAGGGGCGGGCCTCTATGGCTACACCTTC.

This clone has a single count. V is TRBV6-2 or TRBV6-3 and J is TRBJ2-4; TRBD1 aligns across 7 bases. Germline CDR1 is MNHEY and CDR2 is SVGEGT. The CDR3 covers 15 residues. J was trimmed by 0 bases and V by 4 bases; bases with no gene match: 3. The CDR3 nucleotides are TGTGCCAGCAGTTTCAGGGGGTTAGCCAAAAACATTCAGTACTTC. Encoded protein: CASSFRGLAKNIQYF.

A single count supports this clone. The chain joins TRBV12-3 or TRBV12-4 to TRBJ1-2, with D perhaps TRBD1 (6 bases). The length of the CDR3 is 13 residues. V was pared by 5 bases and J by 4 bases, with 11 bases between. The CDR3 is CASSIDRSYGYTF. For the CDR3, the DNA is TGTGCCAGCAGTATCGACAGGTCCTATGGCTACACCTTC.

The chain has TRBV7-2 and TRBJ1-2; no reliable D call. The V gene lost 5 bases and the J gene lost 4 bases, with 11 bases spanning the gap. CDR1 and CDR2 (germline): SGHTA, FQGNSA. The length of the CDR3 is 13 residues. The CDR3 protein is CASSQTGPYGYTF. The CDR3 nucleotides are TGTGCCAGCAGCCAAACCGGCCCCTATGGCTACACCTTC.

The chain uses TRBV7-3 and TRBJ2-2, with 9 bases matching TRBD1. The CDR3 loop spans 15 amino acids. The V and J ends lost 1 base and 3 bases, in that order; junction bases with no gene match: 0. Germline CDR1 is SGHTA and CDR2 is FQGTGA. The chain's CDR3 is CASSLNRGHTGELFF. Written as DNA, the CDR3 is TGTGCCAGCAGCTTAAACAGGGGGCACACCGGGGAGCTGTTTTTT.

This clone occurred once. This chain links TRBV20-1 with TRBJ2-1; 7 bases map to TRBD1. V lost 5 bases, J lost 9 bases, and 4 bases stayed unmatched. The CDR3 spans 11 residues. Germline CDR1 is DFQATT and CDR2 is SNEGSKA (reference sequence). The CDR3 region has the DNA TGCAGTGCTCACGACAGGGCTGAGCAGTTCTTC. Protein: CSAHDRAEQFF.

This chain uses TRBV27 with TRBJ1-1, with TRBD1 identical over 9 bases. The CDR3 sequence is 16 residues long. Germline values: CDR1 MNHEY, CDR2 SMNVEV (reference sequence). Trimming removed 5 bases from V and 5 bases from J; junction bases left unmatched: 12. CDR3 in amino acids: CASSPQTGGALTEAFF. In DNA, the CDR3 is TGTGCCAGCAGTCCTCAAACAGGGGGCGCATTGACTGAAGCTTTCTTT.

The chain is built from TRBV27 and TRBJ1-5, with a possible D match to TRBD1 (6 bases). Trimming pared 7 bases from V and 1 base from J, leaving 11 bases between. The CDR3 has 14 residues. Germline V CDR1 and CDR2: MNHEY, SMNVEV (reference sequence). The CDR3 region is CASTQGGSNQPQHF. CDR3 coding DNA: TGTGCCAGCACCCAAGGGGGGAGCAATCAGCCCCAGCATTTT.